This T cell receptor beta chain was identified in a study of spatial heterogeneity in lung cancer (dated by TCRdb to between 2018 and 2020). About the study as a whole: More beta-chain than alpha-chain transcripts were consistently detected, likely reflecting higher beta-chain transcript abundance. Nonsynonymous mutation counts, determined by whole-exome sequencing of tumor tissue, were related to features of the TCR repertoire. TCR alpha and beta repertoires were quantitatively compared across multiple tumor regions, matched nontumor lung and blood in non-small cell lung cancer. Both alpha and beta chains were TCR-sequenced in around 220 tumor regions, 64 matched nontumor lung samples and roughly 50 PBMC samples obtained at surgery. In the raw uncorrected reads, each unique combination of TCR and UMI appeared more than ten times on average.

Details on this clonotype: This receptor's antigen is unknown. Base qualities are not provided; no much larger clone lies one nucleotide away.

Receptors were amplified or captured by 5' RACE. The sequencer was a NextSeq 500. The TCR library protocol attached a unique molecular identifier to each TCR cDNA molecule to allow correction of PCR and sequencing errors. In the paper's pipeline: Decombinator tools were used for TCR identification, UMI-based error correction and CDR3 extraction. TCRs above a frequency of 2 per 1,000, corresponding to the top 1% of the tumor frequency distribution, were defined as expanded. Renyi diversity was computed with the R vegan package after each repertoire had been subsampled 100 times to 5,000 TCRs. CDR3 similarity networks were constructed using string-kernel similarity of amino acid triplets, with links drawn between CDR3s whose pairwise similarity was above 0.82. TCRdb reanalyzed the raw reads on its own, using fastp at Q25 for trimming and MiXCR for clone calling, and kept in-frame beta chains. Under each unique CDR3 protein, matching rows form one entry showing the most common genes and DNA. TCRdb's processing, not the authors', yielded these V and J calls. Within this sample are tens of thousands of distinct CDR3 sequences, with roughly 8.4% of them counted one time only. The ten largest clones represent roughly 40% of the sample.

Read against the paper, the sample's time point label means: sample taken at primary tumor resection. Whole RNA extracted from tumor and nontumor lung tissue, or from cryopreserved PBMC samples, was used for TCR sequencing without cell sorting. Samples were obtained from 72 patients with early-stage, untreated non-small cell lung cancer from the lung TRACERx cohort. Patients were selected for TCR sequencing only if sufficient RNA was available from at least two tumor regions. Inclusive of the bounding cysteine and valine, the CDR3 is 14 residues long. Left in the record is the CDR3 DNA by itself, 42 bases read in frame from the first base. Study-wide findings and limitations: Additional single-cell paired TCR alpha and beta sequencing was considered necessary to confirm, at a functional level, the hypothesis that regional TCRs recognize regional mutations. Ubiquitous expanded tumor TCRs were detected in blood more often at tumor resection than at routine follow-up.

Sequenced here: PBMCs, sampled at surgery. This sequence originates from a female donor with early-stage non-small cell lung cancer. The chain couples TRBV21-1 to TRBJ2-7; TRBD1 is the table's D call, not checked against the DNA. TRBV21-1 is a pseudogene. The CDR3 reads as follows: CASRGGDSSYEQYV. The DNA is TGTGCCAGCCGAGGGGGGGACAGCTCCTACGAGCAGTACGTC.